This T cell receptor beta chain was sequenced for a study of cytomegalovirus exposure and HLA in healthy donors. A note on this clone: Its target is unknown.

Healthy bone marrow donors made up the cohort. The V gene lost 3 bases and the J gene lost 3 bases, with 18 bases spanning the gap. The CDR3 covers 17 residues. CDR1 is LNHDA, CDR2 SQIVND, per germline (reference sequence). General study points: Listed as cytomegalovirus-associated were 150 or so TCR beta chains.

Amplification used 60 Vbeta primers and 13 Jbeta primers. The repertoire was sequenced with immunoSEQ multiplex PCR; TCRdb's copy has only in-frame clones and lacks some. Here the sample spans 250,000 to 350,000 clones, about 80% being singletons. What was sequenced was PBMCs. The TCR sequence derives from a girl aged 2-10 years in good health and CMV-seronegative. The V call is TRBV19, the J call TRBJ2-1; no firm D call. CDR3 region: CASSIGRPVSYYNEQFF. The CDR3 bases are TGTGCCAGTAGTATTGGTAGACCCGTTAGCTACTACAATGAGCAGTTCTTC. Combining the CDR3 with reference TRBV19 and TRBJ2-1 gives the whole variable domain DGGITQSPKYLFRKEGQNVTLSCEQNLNHDAMYWYRQDPGQGLRLIYYSQIVNDFQKGDIAEGYSVSREKKESFPLTVTSAQKNPTAFYLCASSIGRPVSYYNEQFFGPGTRLTVL.